The 12 T cell receptor beta chains listed next were all sequenced from one sample in a study of cytomegalovirus exposure and HLA in healthy donors (dated by TCRdb to 2015 to 2018). Preparation of the library involved the immunoSEQ multiplex PCR assay. For the multiplex PCR, a mixture combining 60 forward primers for TCR Vbeta segments and 13 reverse primers for TCR Jbeta segments was used. TCRdb's version of the immuneACCESS table is confined to in-frame rearrangements and falls short of the full clone set. An unresolved V gene accounts for under half of the shortfall where checked; the remainder is of unknown origin. The sample includes about 140,000 clones, with around 77% observed a single time. The ten largest clones capture nearly 5% of the sample. Source material: PBMCs. The receptors come from a woman aged 50 to 60 in good health and CMV-seronegative.

The chain combines TRBV11-2 with TRBJ2-5; 13 nucleotides line up with TRBD2. CDR1 and CDR2 from the germline V gene are SGHAT and FQNNGV. The trim removed 4 bases at V and 2 bases at J, leaving 4 bases unmatched. The CDR3 length is 16 residues. For the CDR3, the DNA is TGTGCCAGCAGCTCGAGGACTAGCGGGGGACAAGAGACCCAGTACTTC. Encoded protein: CASSSRTSGGQETQYF.

J is TRBJ1-2 and V is TRBV2; the D gene is possibly TRBD1 (6 bases). The CDR3 spans 16 residues. Between the trimmed V and J ends, which lost 4 bases and 8 bases, there was a span of 23 bases. Per the germline V gene, CDR1 is SNHLY and CDR2 is FYNNEI. The CDR3 DNA reads TGTGCCAGCAGTGCCCTTGGGGGCGGACACCCTCAGGGCTACACCTTC. Protein sequence: CASSALGGGHPQGYTF. The entire variable domain, with the rest obtained from reference TRBV2 and TRBJ1-2, is as follows: EPEVTQTPSHQVTQMGQEVILRCVPISNHLYFYWYRQILGQKVEFLVSFYNNEISEKSEIFDDQFSVERPDGSNFTLKIRSTKLEDSAMYFCASSALGGGHPQGYTFGSGTRLTVV.

This rearrangement joins TRBV2 to TRBJ2-5; 10 positions match TRBD1. The CDR3 spans 15 residues. V was pared by 6 bases and J by 2 bases, with 6 bases of the junction left unmatched. Germline loops: CDR1 SNHLY, CDR2 FYNNEI. The CDR3 DNA reads TGTGCCAGCAGCGGGGACAGGGGCCCTCAAGAGACCCAGTACTTC. Amino acids: CASSGDRGPQETQYF. Filled out from reference TRBV2 and TRBJ2-5, the complete variable domain reads EPEVTQTPSHQVTQMGQEVILRCVPISNHLYFYWYRQILGQKVEFLVSFYNNEISEKSEIFDDQFSVERPDGSNFTLKIRSTKLEDSAMYFCASSGDRGPQETQYFGPGTRLLVL.

J is TRBJ2-5 and V is TRBV6-5, with 7 bases aligning to TRBD2. The germline V gene encodes CDR1 MNHEY and CDR2 SVGAGI. This CDR3 is 14 amino acids long. Germline trimming cut 7 bases from V and 5 bases from J; bases unmatched to any gene: 10. The CDR3 here is CASTGGGDGETQYF. The CDR3 nucleotides are TGTGCCAGCACCGGGGGAGGGGATGGGGAGACCCAGTACTTC.

This clone has more than one count but fewer than ten. The rearrangement links TRBV30 to TRBJ1-1; D perhaps matches TRBD1 (5 bases). The germline CDR1 and CDR2 sequences are GTSNPN and SVGIG (reference sequence). The ends were cut back, 3 bases at V and 2 bases at J, with 19 bases in the middle. This CDR3 comprises 16 residues. The CDR3 DNA follows: TGTGCCTGGAGCGTACGAGAATTGGGGCCAAACACTGAAGCTTTCTTT. This encodes CAWSVRELGPNTEAFF.

The V gene is TRBV28, the J gene TRBJ1-2; D remains ambiguous. The length of the CDR3 is 17 residues. Germline V gene sequence: CDR1 MDHEN, CDR2 SYDVKM. The V and J ends lost 4 bases and 1 base respectively, with 19 bases between them. In nucleotides, the CDR3 is TGTGCCAGCAGTTCCAGCCGTAGGAGCTTCGTTAACTATGGCTACACCTTC. Its translation is CASSSSRRSFVNYGYTF.

The chain joins TRBV7-2 to TRBJ2-1; TRBD1 matches at 9 bases. The CDR3 spans 16 residues. V gave up 5 bases and J gave up 7 bases; unmatched junction bases: 12. Germline CDR1 reads SGHTA; CDR2 reads FQGNSA. The CDR3 region is CASSPWTGVLQNEQFF. The DNA for the CDR3 is TGTGCCAGCAGCCCGTGGACAGGGGTATTACAGAATGAGCAGTTCTTC.

The J gene is TRBJ1-4, the V gene TRBV19; D not certain. This CDR3 contains 15 residues. V was clipped by 1 base and J by 5 bases, with 11 bases between them. CDR1 LNHDA and CDR2 SQIVND come from the germline V gene (reference sequence). The CDR3 nucleotides are TGTGCCAGTAGTATAGGTGCGACTGTCAATGAAAAACTGTTTTTT. Amino acids: CASSIGATVNEKLFF. Full variable domain (outside the CDR3, taken from reference TRBV19 and TRBJ1-4): DGGITQSPKYLFRKEGQNVTLSCEQNLNHDAMYWYRQDPGQGLRLIYYSQIVNDFQKGDIAEGYSVSREKKESFPLTVTSAQKNPTAFYLCASSIGATVNEKLFFGSGTQLSVL.

This chain connects TRBV29-1 to TRBJ2-7; TRBD1 matches at 7 bases. This CDR3 comprises 12 residues. Germline CDR1 is SQVTM and CDR2 is ANQGSEA. V dropped 3 bases and J dropped 8; count of bases not matched to a gene: 7. The CDR3: CSVEGDRRKQYF. CDR3 nucleotides: TGCAGCGTTGAGGGGGACAGAAGGAAGCAGTACTTC.

The table lists this clone with a count of one. The rearrangement uses TRBV7-9 and TRBJ1-4, with 10 bases lining up with TRBD1. The CDR3 runs 13 residues. V was clipped by 7 bases and J by 6 bases; unmatched bases: 2. Germline V lookup: CDR1 SEHNR, CDR2 FQNEAQ (reference sequence). This CDR3 is CASTGTGDEKLFF. The CDR3 nucleotides read TGTGCCAGCACCGGGACAGGGGATGAAAAACTGTTTTTT.

V usage is TRBV5-6 and J usage is TRBJ1-2; possible D gene TRBD1, 6 bases. The CDR3 is 14 amino acids. Trimming removed 0 bases at V and 7 bases at J, with 13 bases between. Germline CDR1 reads SGHDT; CDR2 reads YYEEEE. CDR3 sequence: CASSLAGATGGYTF. CDR3 coding DNA: TGTGCCAGCAGCTTGGCAGGGGCAACTGGTGGCTACACCTTC.

The genes are TRBV7-9 and TRBJ2-1; 9 positions match TRBD1. This CDR3 has 16 residues. Germline assignment: CDR1 SEHNR and CDR2 FQNEAQ (reference sequence). The V segment lost 5 bases and the J segment 1 base; nucleotides outside the gene matches: 6. The CDR3 sequence: CASSPRTGVSYNEQFF. DNA for the CDR3: TGTGCCAGCAGCCCGAGGACAGGGGTATCCTACAATGAGCAGTTCTTC.